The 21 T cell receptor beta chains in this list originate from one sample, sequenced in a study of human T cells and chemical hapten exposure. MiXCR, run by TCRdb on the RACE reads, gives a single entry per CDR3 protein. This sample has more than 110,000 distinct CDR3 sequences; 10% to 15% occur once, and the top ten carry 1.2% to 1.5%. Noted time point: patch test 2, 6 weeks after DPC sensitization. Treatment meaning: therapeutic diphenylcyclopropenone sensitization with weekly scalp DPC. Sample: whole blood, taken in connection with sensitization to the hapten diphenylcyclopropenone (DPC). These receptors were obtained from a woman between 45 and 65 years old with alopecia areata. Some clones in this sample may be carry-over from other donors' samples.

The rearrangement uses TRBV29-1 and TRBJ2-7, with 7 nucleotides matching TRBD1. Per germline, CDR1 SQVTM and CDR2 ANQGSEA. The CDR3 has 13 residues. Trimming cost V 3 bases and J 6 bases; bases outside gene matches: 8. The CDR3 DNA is TGCAGCGTTGATGAATTGGCAGGGGGCGAGCAGTACTTC. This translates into CSVDELAGGEQYF.

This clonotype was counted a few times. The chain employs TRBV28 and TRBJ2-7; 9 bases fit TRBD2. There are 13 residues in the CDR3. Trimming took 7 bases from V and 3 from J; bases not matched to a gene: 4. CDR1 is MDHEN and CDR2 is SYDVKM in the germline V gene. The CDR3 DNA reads TGTGCCAGCACTAGCGGGAACCTCTACGAGCAGTACTTC. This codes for CASTSGNLYEQYF.

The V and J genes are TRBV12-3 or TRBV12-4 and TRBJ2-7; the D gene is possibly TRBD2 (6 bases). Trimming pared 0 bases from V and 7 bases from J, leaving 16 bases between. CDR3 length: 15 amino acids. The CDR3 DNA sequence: TGTGCCAGCAGTTTAGCGTCCCTCTTAGCGGTTGAGCAGTACTTC. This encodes CASSLASLLAVEQYF.

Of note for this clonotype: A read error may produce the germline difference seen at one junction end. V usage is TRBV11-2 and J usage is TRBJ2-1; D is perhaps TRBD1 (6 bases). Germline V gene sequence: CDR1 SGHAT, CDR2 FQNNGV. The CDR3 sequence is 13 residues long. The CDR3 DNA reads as TGTGCCACCAGCTGGCAGGGGCACAATGAGCAGTTCTTC. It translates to CATSWQGHNEQFF.

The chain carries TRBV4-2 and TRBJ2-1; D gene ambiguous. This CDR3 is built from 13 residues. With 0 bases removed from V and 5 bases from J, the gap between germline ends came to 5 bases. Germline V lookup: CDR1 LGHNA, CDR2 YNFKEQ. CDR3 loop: CASSQEVHNEQFF. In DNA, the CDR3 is TGTGCCAGCAGCCAAGAAGTTCACAATGAGCAGTTCTTC.

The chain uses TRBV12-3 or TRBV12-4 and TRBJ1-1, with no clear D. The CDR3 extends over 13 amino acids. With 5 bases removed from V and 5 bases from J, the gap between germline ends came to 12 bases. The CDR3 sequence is CASSHLRQTEAFF. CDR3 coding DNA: TGTGCCAGCAGTCATTTAAGGCAGACTGAAGCTTTCTTT.

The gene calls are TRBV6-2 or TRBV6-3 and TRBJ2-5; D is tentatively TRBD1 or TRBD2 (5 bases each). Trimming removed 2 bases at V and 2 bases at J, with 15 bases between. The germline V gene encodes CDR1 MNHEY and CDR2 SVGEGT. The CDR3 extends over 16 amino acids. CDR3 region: CASSYGGLGLQETQYF. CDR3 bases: TGTGCCAGCAGTTACGGGGGTCTGGGGCTTCAAGAGACCCAGTACTTC.

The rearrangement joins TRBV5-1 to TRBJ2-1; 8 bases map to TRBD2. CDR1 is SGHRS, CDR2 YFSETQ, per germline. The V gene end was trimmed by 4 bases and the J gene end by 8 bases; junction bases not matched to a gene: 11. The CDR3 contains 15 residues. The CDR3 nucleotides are TGCGCCAGCAGCCTGGTGGGCGGGAGGCCCCATGAGCAGTTCTTC. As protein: CASSLVGGRPHEQFF.

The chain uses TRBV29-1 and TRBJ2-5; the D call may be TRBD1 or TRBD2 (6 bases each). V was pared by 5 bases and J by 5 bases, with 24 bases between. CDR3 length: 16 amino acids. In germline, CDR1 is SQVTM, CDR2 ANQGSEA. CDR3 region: CSVSLTSRGRRETQYF. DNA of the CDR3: TGCAGCGTTTCCCTTACTAGCAGGGGTCGGCGGGAGACCCAGTACTTC.

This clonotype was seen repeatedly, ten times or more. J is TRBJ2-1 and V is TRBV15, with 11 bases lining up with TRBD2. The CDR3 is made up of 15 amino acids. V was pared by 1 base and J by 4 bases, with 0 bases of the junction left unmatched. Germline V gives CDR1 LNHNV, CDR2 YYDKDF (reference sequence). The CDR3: CATSRVAGGYNEQFF. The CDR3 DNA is TGTGCCACCAGCAGAGTAGCGGGAGGGTACAATGAGCAGTTCTTC.

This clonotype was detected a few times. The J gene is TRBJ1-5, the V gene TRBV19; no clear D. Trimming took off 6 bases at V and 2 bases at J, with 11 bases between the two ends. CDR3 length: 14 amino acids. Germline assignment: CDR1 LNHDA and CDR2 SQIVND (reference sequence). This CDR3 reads CASRADQGNQPQHF. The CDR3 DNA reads TGTGCCAGTAGGGCGGACCAGGGCAATCAGCCCCAGCATTTT.

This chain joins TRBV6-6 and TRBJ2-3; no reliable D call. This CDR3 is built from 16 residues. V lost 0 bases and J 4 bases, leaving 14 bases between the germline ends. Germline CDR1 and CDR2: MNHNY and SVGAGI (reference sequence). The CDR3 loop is CASSYSRSVQADTQYF. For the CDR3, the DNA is TGTGCCAGCAGTTACTCGAGATCGGTTCAGGCAGATACGCAGTATTTT.

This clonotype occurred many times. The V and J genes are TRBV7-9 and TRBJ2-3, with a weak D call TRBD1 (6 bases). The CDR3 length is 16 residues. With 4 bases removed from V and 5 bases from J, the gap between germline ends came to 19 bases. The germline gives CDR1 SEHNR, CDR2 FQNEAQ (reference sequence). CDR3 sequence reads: CASSSLRGSGLDTQYF. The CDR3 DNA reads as TGTGCCAGCAGCTCTTTGAGGGGGAGCGGTCTAGATACGCAGTATTTT.

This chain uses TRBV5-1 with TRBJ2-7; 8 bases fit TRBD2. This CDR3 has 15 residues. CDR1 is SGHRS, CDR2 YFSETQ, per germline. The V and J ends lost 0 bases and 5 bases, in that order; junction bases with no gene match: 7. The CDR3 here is CASSLDGTRGNEQYF. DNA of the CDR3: TGCGCCAGCAGCTTGGATGGGACTAGGGGCAACGAGCAGTACTTC.

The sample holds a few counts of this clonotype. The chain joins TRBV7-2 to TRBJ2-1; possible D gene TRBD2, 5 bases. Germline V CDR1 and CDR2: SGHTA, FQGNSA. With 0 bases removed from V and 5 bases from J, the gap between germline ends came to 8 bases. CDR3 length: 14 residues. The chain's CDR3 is CASSLARANNEQFF. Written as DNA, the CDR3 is TGTGCCAGCAGCTTAGCGAGGGCCAACAATGAGCAGTTCTTC. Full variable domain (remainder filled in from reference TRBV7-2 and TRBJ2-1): GAGVSQSPSNKVTEKGKDVELRCDPISGHTALYWYRQSLGQGLEFLIYFQGNSAPDKSGLPSDRFSAERTGGSVSTLTIQRTQQEDSAVYLCASSLARANNEQFFGPGTRLTVL.

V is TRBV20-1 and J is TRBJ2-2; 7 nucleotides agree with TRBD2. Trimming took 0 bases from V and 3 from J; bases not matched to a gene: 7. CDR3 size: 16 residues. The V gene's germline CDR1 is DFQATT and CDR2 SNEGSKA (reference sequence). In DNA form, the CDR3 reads TGCAGTGCTAGAGACCCCGGGACTACCTACACCGGGGAGCTGTTTTTT. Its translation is CSARDPGTTYTGELFF.

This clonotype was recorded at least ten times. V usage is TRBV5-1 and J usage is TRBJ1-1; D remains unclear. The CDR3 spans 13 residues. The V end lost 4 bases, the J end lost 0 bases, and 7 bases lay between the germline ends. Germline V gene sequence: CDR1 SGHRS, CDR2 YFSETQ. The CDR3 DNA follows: TGCGCCAGCAGCGCGCAGGTGAACACTGAAGCTTTCTTT. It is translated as CASSAQVNTEAFF.

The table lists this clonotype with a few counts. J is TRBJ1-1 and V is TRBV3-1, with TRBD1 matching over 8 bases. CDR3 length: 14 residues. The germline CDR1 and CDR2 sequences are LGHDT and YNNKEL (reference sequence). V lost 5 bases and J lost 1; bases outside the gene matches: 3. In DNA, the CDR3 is TGTGCCAGCAGCAACAGGGGGGGGAACACTGAAGCTTTCTTT. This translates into CASSNRGGNTEAFF.

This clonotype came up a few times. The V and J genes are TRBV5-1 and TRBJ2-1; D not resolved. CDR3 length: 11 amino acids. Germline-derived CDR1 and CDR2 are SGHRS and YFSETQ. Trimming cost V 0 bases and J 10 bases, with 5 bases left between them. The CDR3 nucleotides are TGCGCCAGCAGCTTGGCCTCCGAGCAGTTCTTC. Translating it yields CASSLASEQFF.

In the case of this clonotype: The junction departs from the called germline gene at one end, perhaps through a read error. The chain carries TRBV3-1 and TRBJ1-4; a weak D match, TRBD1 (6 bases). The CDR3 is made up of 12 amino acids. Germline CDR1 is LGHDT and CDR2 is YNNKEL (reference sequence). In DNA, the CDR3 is TGTGCCAGCAGCCGGGACACCGAAAAACTGTATTTT. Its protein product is CASSRDTEKLYF.

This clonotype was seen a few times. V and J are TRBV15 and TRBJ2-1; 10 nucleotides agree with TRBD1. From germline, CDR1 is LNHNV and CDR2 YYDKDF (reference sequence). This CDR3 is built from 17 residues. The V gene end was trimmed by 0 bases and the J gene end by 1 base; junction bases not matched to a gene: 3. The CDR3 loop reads CATSRDRGQGSYNEQFF. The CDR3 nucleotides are TGTGCCACCAGCAGAGATCGGGGACAGGGGTCCTACAATGAGCAGTTCTTC.